There are a few counts of the clone carrying this T cell receptor (beta chain). Its matching antigen is unknown. V gave up 9 bases and J gave up 3 bases; unmatched junction bases: 16. This CDR3 has 17 residues. From germline, CDR1 is LNHDA and CDR2 SQIVND (reference sequence). Rearranged V-D-J TRB sequences were amplified with a mixed TRB-A/B primer pool. TCRdb passed the multiplex PCR reads through MiXCR, listing each CDR3 protein once. This table has around 1,200 distinct CDR3 sequences, around 25% appearing once. The template was genomic DNA from peripheral blood, not RNA. This sample is part of a study of T cell repertoires in aging, cancer and after chemotherapy. Findings and limits, study-wide: Immunological memory after chemotherapy cannot be judged from the repertoire data. In cancer patients, declining TCR diversity with age involved lost richness and lost evenness. Untreated cancer patients had significantly lower blood TCR diversity than age-matched healthy donors.

J is TRBJ2-1 and V is TRBV19, with 8 bases aligning to TRBD2. Material for sequencing was blood. The source is a human donor with a solid tumor. CDR3 nucleotides: TGTGCCAGCAGCCCTTCCTCGGCCAGCGGGGGCTACAATGAGCAGTTCTTC. Translating gives CASSPSSASGGYNEQFF.